One and the same sample provided the 20 T cell receptor beta chains below, sequenced in a study of neurological immune-mediated disorders. One entry per CDR3 protein, called by TCRdb with MiXCR from the 5' RACE reads. The table has tens of thousands of distinct CDR3 sequences, over 4.5% seen once; the top ten hold approximately 1.5%. The sample comprised CD4+ T cells from blood. The receptors were sampled from a woman in her late teens or twenties with multiple sclerosis.

This clonotype was seen ten or more times. V usage is TRBV3-1 and J usage is TRBJ1-2; 7 nucleotides match TRBD1. Germline trimming cut 5 bases from V and 3 bases from J; bases unmatched to any gene: 6. This CDR3 comprises 14 residues. CDR1 is LGHDT, CDR2 YNNKEL, per germline (reference sequence). CDR3 protein: CASSAGGGDYGYTF. For the CDR3, the DNA is TGTGCCAGCAGCGCAGGGGGGGGCGACTATGGCTACACCTTC.

The sample holds many counts of this clonotype. In DNA form, the CDR3 reads TGCAGCGTTGAAGAATTCGGGGTAGCGTATGGCTACACCTTC. Translated, it gives CSVEEFGVAYGYTF. The chain employs TRBV29-1 and TRBJ1-2; D is ambiguous. Trimming cost V 0 bases and J 5 bases, with 13 bases left between them. CDR1 is SQVTM and CDR2 is ANQGSEA in the germline V gene. This CDR3 spans 14 amino acids.

This clonotype was recorded many times. The chain joins TRBV20-1 to TRBJ1-5, with D possibly TRBD1 on 5 matching bases. The CDR3 spans 13 residues. Germline loops: CDR1 DFQATT, CDR2 SNEGSKA (reference sequence). The V end was cut by 4 bases, the J end by 1 base, with 8 bases between. CDR3 protein: CSAKKGSNQPQHF. Here the CDR3 DNA reads TGCAGTGCTAAAAAGGGGAGCAATCAGCCCCAGCATTTT.

This clonotype was seen repeatedly, ten times or more. The chain couples TRBV6-2 or TRBV6-3 to TRBJ2-7, with D uncertain. The V gene's germline CDR1 is MNHEY and CDR2 SVGEGT. The CDR3 runs 14 residues. The germline V and J ends were trimmed by 2 bases and 1 base, with 9 bases remaining between them. This chain's CDR3 is CASSYGSESYEQYV. The CDR3 nucleotides read TGTGCCAGCAGTTACGGCAGCGAGTCCTACGAGCAGTACGTC.

This rearrangement joins TRBV29-1 to TRBJ1-1; possible D gene TRBD1, 6 bases. The V end was cut by 4 bases, the J end by 2 bases, with 26 bases between. This CDR3 has 18 residues. Germline CDR1 reads SQVTM; CDR2 reads ANQGSEA. The CDR3 loop is CSVAPRAQGSGRNTEAFF. CDR3 in DNA: TGCAGCGTTGCACCCAGGGCCCAGGGGTCAGGGAGAAACACTGAAGCTTTCTTT.

The genes are TRBV7-9 and TRBJ1-2; TRBD1 is a possible D gene (5 bases). Germline loops: CDR1 SEHNR, CDR2 FQNEAQ (reference sequence). V shed 5 bases and J shed 4 bases, with 14 bases lying between them. The CDR3 extends over 14 amino acids. In DNA, the CDR3 is TGTGCCAGCAGCCCCGCCTCAGACAGCTATGGCTACACCTTC. Residues: CASSPASDSYGYTF.

This clonotype was recorded at least ten times. This chain uses TRBV5-5 with TRBJ2-3; TRBD1 aligns across 9 bases. CDR3 length: 16 amino acids. V was clipped by 5 bases and J by 4 bases; unmatched bases: 11. Looked up from germline, CDR1 is SGHKS and CDR2 is YYEKEE (reference sequence). The chain's CDR3 is CASSFRDRVPPDTQYF. CDR3 coding DNA: TGTGCCAGCAGTTTCCGGGACAGGGTCCCCCCAGATACGCAGTATTTT.

In its sample, this clonotype was seen many times. The gene calls are TRBV5-6 and TRBJ2-4; TRBD1 matches at 7 bases. This CDR3 spans 14 amino acids. The ends lost 4 bases at V and 8 bases at J; junction bases unmatched: 9. The V gene's germline CDR1 is SGHDT and CDR2 YYEEEE. CDR3 DNA: TGTGCCAGCAGCGAGGGGGCCCGAGAGTACATTCAGTACTTC. As protein: CASSEGAREYIQYF.

This clonotype was seen at least ten times. This rearrangement joins TRBV5-1 to TRBJ2-7; either TRBD1 or TRBD2 may supply D (5 bases each). CDR1 SGHRS and CDR2 YFSETQ come from the germline V gene. Trimming pared 8 bases from V and 2 bases from J, leaving 14 bases between. This CDR3 spans 13 amino acids. DNA for the CDR3: TGCGCCAGTTGCCCCGGGGACGCCTACGAGCAGTACTTC. Translated, it gives CASCPGDAYEQYF.

This chain joins TRBV20-1 and TRBJ2-5; TRBD2 matches 12 bases. In germline, CDR1 is DFQATT, CDR2 SNEGSKA (reference sequence). With 0 bases clipped from V and 2 bases from J, the junction kept 16 bases outside the gene matches. This CDR3 has 20 amino acids. CDR3 sequence reads: CSARDFSGTSGRTQQETQYF. The CDR3 nucleotides are TGCAGTGCTAGAGATTTTTCCGGGACTAGCGGGCGGACACAACAAGAGACCCAGTACTTC.

This clonotype was detected ten times or more. This chain connects TRBV6-5 to TRBJ1-3, with a possible D match to TRBD1 (6 bases). V gave up 7 bases and J gave up 3 bases, with 13 bases separating them. The CDR3 extends over 14 amino acids. CDR1 and CDR2 (germline): MNHEY, SVGAGI. The CDR3 here is CASTQGGGGNTIYF. As DNA, the CDR3 is TGTGCCAGCACCCAAGGGGGAGGTGGAAACACCATATATTTT.

This clonotype was detected ten times or more. J is TRBJ2-3 and V is TRBV6-5; D may be TRBD1 (5 bases). The V and J ends lost 8 bases and 7 bases respectively, with 19 bases between them. This CDR3 has 14 amino acids. Germline values: CDR1 MNHEY, CDR2 SVGAGI. CDR3 coding DNA: TGTGCCAGCTCTCAAATGGGGCCTCCAAATACGCAGTATTTT. It codes for CASSQMGPPNTQYF.

In this sample, this clonotype turned up many times. The rearrangement joins TRBV5-1 to TRBJ2-2; either TRBD1 or TRBD2 may supply D (5 bases each). V gave up 4 bases and J gave up 7 bases, with 14 bases separating them. The CDR3 is 14 amino acids. Germline lookup yields CDR1 SGHRS and CDR2 YFSETQ. CDR3 residues: CASSRDGASGELFF. In DNA form, the CDR3 reads TGCGCCAGCAGCCGGGACGGAGCAAGCGGGGAGCTGTTTTTT. The variable domain in full, with the rest retrieved from reference TRBV5-1 and TRBJ2-2, is KAGVTQTPRYLIKTRGQQVTLSCSPISGHRSVSWYQQTPGQGLQFLFEYFSETQRNKGNFPGRFSGRQFSNSRSEMNVSTLELGDSALYLCASSRDGASGELFFGEGSRLTVL.

There are many counts of this clonotype. The chain combines TRBV7-2 with TRBJ2-1; no clear D. The CDR3 runs 11 residues. V was trimmed by 0 bases and J by 10 bases, leaving 4 bases between them. The germline V gene encodes CDR1 SGHTA and CDR2 FQGNSA. The CDR3 is CASSLAWEQFF. CDR3 nucleotide sequence: TGTGCCAGCAGCTTAGCATGGGAGCAGTTCTTC.

This clonotype came up many times. The chain is built from TRBV5-6 and TRBJ2-2, with 7 bases matching TRBD2. V gave up 0 bases and J gave up 6 bases; unmatched junction bases: 8. The CDR3 is 16 residues long. The germline V gene has CDR1 SGHDT and CDR2 YYEEEE. Written as DNA, the CDR3 is TGTGCCAGCAGCTTGGATATCCAGCGGGGCCCCGGGGAGCTGTTTTTT. It translates to CASSLDIQRGPGELFF.

In its sample, this clonotype was seen many times. The V call is TRBV6-5, the J call TRBJ2-1, with 9 bases identical to TRBD2. The junction had 14 bases not matched to a gene; V was cut back by 0 bases and J by 8 bases. The CDR3 has 18 residues. In germline, CDR1 is MNHEY, CDR2 SVGAGI. CDR3 coding DNA: TGTGCCAGCAGTTACTCGAGCTCGGGCGGGGGGGCCGGTTATGAGCAGTTCTTC. This gives the protein CASSYSSSGGGAGYEQFF.

The V and J genes are TRBV14 and TRBJ2-7, with D unclear. CDR1 SGHDN and CDR2 FVKESK come from the germline V gene. CDR3 length: 16 amino acids. The V gene lost 0 bases and the J gene lost 0 bases, with 12 bases spanning the gap. The CDR3 nucleotides read TGTGCCAGCAGCCAAGATGGTGGTTCCAGCTCCTACGAGCAGTACTTC. Its protein is CASSQDGGSSSYEQYF. The variable domain in full, with the rest retrieved from reference TRBV14 and TRBJ2-7, is EAGVTQFPSHSVIEKGQTVTLRCDPISGHDNLYWYRRVMGKEIKFLLHFVKESKQDESGMPNNRFLAERTGGTYSTLKVQPAELEDSGVYFCASSQDGGSSSYEQYFGPGTRLTVT.

This clonotype was seen ten or more times. This chain joins TRBV7-2 and TRBJ1-5, with a weak D call TRBD1 (5 bases). Germline V gene lookup returns CDR1 SGHTA and CDR2 FQGNSA. V was trimmed by 2 bases and J by 6 bases, leaving 8 bases between them. The CDR3 runs 13 residues. The CDR3 spells CASSLQGSQPQHF. The CDR3 DNA reads as TGTGCCAGCAGCTTACAGGGTAGTCAGCCCCAGCATTTT.

This clonotype came up many times. In nucleotides, the CDR3 is TGTGCCAGCAGCACCAGTAGCAATCAGCCCCAGCATTTT. Translated, it gives CASSTSSNQPQHF. The V call is TRBV11-3, the J call TRBJ1-5; D not resolved. Germline CDR1 SGHNT, CDR2 YENEEA. The CDR3 sequence is 13 residues long. V was clipped by 5 bases and J by 0 bases, with 5 bases between them.

In DNA form, the CDR3 reads TGTGCCAGCTCACGGCCGGGACAGGGAAATCAGCCCCAGCATTTT. Its protein product is CASSRPGQGNQPQHF. The genes are TRBV18 and TRBJ1-5; 9 nucleotides line up with TRBD1. V trimming: 4 bases; J trimming: 4 bases; junction bases outside the gene matches: 5. The CDR3 extends over 15 amino acids. Germline loops: CDR1 KGHSH, CDR2 LQKENI.